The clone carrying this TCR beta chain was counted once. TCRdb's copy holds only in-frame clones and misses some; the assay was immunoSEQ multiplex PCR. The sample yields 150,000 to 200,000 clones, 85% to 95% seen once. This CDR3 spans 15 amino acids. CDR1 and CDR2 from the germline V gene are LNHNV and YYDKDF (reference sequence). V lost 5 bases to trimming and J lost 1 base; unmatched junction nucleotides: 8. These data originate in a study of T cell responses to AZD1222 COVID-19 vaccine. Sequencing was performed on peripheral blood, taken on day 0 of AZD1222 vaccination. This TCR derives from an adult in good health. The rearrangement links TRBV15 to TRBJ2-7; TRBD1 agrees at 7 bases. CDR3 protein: CATSRRGSGSYEQYF. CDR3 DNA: TGTGCCACCAGCCGCAGGGGGTCGGGGTCCTACGAGCAGTACTTC. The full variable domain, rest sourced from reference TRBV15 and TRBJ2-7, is DAMVIQNPRYQVTQFGKPVTLSCSQTLNHNVMYWYQQKSSQAPKLLFHYYDKDFNNEADTPDNFQSRRPNTSFCFLDIRSPGLGDTAMYLCATSRRGSGSYEQYFGPGTRLTVT.